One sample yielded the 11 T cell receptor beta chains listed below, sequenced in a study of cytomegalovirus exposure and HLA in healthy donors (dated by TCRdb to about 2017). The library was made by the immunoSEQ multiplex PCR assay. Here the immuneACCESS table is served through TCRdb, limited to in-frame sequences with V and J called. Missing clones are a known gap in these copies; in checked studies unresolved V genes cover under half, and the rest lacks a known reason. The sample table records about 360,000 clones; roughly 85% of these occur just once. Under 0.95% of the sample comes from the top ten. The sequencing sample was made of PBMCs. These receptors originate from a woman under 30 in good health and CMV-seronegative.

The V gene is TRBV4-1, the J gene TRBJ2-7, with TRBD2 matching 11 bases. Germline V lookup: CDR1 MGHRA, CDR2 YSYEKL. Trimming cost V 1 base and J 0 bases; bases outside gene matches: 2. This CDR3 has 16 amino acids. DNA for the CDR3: TGCGCCAGCAGCCAAGGACTAGCGGGAAACTCCTACGAGCAGTACTTC. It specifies CASSQGLAGNSYEQYF.

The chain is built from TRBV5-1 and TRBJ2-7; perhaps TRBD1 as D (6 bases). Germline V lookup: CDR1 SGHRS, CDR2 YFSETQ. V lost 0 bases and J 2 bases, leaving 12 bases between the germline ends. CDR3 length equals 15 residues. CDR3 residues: CASSLGTAEAYEQYF. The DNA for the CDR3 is TGCGCCAGCAGCTTGGGGACAGCGGAAGCCTACGAGCAGTACTTC. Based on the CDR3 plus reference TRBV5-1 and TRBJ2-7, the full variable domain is KAGVTQTPRYLIKTRGQQVTLSCSPISGHRSVSWYQQTPGQGLQFLFEYFSETQRNKGNFPGRFSGRQFSNSRSEMNVSTLELGDSALYLCASSLGTAEAYEQYFGPGTRLTVT.

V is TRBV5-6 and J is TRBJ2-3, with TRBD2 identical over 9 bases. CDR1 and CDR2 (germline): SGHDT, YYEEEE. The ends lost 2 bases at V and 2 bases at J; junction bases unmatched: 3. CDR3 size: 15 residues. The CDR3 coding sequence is TGTGCCAGCAGCTTTGCGGGGGGGCCCACAGATACGCAGTATTTT. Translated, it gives CASSFAGGPTDTQYF.

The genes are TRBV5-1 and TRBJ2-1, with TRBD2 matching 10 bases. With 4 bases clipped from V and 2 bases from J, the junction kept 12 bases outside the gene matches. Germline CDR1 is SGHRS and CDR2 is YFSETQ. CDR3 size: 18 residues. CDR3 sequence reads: CASSPTRTSGDTYNEQFF. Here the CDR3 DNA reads TGCGCCAGCAGCCCTACCAGGACTAGCGGAGATACCTACAATGAGCAGTTCTTC.

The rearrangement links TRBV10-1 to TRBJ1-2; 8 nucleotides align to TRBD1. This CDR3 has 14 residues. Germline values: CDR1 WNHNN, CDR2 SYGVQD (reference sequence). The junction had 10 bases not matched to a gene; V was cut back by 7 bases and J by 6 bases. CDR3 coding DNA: TGCGCCAGCATCAGGACAGGGAGATGGCATGGCTACACCTTC. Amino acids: CASIRTGRWHGYTF.

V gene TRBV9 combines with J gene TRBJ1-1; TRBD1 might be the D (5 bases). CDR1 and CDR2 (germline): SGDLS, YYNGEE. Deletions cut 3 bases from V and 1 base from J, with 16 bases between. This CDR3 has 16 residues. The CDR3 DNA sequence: TGTGCCAGCAGCGGAGCCCGAACAGGAGAGAACACTGAAGCTTTCTTT. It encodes CASSGARTGENTEAFF. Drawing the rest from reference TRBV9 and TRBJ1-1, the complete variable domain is DSGVTQTPKHLITATGQRVTLRCSPRSGDLSVYWYQQSLDQGLQFLIQYYNGEERAKGNILERFSAQQFPDLHSELNLSSLELGDSALYFCASSGARTGENTEAFFGQGTRLTVV.

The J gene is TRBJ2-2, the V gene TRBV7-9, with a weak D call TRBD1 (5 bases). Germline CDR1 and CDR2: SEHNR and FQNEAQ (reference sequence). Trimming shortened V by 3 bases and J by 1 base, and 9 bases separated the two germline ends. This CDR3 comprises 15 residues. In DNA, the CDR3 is TGTGCCAGCAGCTTGGGCCAGGGGAACACCGGGGAGCTGTTTTTT. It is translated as CASSLGQGNTGELFF. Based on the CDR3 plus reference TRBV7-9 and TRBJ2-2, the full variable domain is DTGVSQNPRHKITKRGQNVTFRCDPISEHNRLYWYRQTLGQGPEFLTYFQNEAQLEKSRLLSDRFSAERPKGSFSTLEIQRTEQGDSAMYLCASSLGQGNTGELFFGEGSRLTVL.

For the CDR3, the DNA is TGTGCCATCAGTGTCCCTGGGGGGGATGGCTACACCTTC. Its translation: CAISVPGGDGYTF. This chain connects TRBV10-3 to TRBJ1-2; D may be TRBD1 (5 bases). CDR1 is ENHRY and CDR2 is SYGVKD in the germline V gene. Trimming took 4 bases from V and 6 from J, leaving 12 bases between them. There are 13 residues in the CDR3.

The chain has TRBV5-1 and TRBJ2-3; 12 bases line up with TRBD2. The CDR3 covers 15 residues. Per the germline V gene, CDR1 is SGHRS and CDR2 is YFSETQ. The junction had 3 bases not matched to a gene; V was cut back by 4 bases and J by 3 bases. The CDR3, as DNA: TGCGCCAGCAGCCAGACTAGCGGGGGAACAGATACGCAGTATTTT. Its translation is CASSQTSGGTDTQYF.

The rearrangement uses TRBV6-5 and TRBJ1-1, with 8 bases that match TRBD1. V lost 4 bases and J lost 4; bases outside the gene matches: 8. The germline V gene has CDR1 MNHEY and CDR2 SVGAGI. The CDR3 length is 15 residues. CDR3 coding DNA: TGTGCCAGCAGTTTCCTGGACAGGGCCGGCACTGAAGCTTTCTTT. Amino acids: CASSFLDRAGTEAFF.

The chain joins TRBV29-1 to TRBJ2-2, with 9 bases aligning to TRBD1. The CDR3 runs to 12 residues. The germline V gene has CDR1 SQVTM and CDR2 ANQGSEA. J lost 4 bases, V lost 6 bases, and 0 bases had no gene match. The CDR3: CSVQGATGELFF. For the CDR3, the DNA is TGCAGCGTACAGGGGGCCACCGGGGAGCTGTTTTTT.